This T cell receptor (beta chain) appears in the sequencing data of a study of cytomegalovirus exposure and HLA in healthy donors. General study results and limits: The authors later found TCR association rates varying by HLA locus, with DRB1 most and HLA-C fewest. Earlier analysis looked at TCR beta V segments, and most were productive about 90% or about 30% of the time.

Details on this clone: The antigen remains undetermined.

A multiplex PCR was run with 60 Vbeta primers and 13 Jbeta primers. Sequenced by immunoSEQ multiplex PCR; TCRdb stores in-frame clones only, minus some. The sample carries about 190,000 clones, 83% recorded once. Germline assignment: CDR1 SGHTA and CDR2 FQGNSA. CDR3 size: 14 residues. The ends were cut back, 5 bases at V and 1 base at J, with 11 bases in the middle. J is TRBJ1-2 and V is TRBV7-2, with D perhaps matching TRBD1 (5 bases). Source material: PBMCs. This TCR was sampled from a man aged 40-50 years in good health and CMV-seropositive. CDR3 loop: CASSRDRVNYGYTF. The CDR3 region has the DNA TGTGCCAGCAGCCGTGACAGAGTTAACTATGGCTACACCTTC.